Listed here are 30 T cell receptor beta chains from one sample, sequenced in a study of cytomegalovirus exposure and HLA in healthy donors. The PCR employed 60 Vbeta primers together with 13 Jbeta primers. The repertoire was sequenced with immunoSEQ multiplex PCR; TCRdb's copy has only in-frame clones and lacks some. The data hold more than 95,000 clones, with 83% observed a single time. Source material: PBMCs. Receptors originate from a woman aged 40 to 55 in good health and CMV-seropositive.

V gene TRBV28 combines with J gene TRBJ2-7, with 14 bases that match TRBD2. The CDR3 is made up of 17 amino acids. Trimming cost V 6 bases and J 2 bases; bases outside gene matches: 9. CDR1 and CDR2 from the germline V gene are MDHEN and SYDVKM. The CDR3 bases are TGTGCCAGCAGCTCCGGACTAGCGGGAGGAAGGCCCTACGAGCAGTACTTC. It is translated as CASSSGLAGGRPYEQYF. Full variable domain (missing parts from reference TRBV28 and TRBJ2-7): DVKVTQSSRYLVKRTGEKVFLECVQDMDHENMFWYRQDPGLGLRLIYFSYDVKMKEKGDIPEGYSVSREKKERFSLILESASTNQTSMYLCASSSGLAGGRPYEQYFGPGTRLTVT.

The table lists this clone with a count of one. The genes are TRBV4-3 and TRBJ2-3; a possible D gene is TRBD2 (6 bases). V lost 0 bases and J 0 bases, leaving 7 bases between the germline ends. The length of the CDR3 is 15 residues. Germline V lookup: CDR1 LGHNA, CDR2 YSLEER. The CDR3 here is CASSQELASTDTQYF. The CDR3 DNA is TGCGCCAGCAGCCAAGAACTAGCTAGCACAGATACGCAGTATTTT.

In this sample, this clone turned up a few times. This chain joins TRBV29-1 and TRBJ2-3, with 8 bases fitting TRBD2. V lost 1 base, J lost 4 bases, and 4 bases stayed unmatched. There are 14 residues in the CDR3. Germline values: CDR1 SQVTM, CDR2 ANQGSEA. The CDR3 coding sequence is TGCAGCGTTGAAGGACTAGCGTTACCAGATACGCAGTATTTT. This translates into CSVEGLALPDTQYF.

In its sample, this clone was seen a few times. The junction departs from germline at one end; a sequencing error may be responsible. V usage is TRBV9 and J usage is TRBJ2-1, with D maybe TRBD2 (6 bases). The CDR3 extends over 15 amino acids. Germline assignment: CDR1 SGDLS and CDR2 YYNGEE. The CDR3 DNA reads as TGTGCCAGCAGCAATTCTGTTACTAGCTACAGTGAGCAGTTCTTC. Residues: CASSNSVTSYSEQFF. Drawing the rest from reference TRBV9 and TRBJ2-1, the complete variable domain is DSGVTQTPKHLITATGQRVTLRCSPRSGDLSVYWYQQSLDQGLQFLIQYYNGEERAKGNILERFSAQQFPDLHSELNLSSLELGDSALYFCASSNSVTSYSEQFFGPGTRLTVL.

The J gene is TRBJ2-6, the V gene TRBV18; tentatively, D is TRBD2 (6 bases). This CDR3 contains 19 residues. V was cut by 6 bases and J by 0 bases, with 21 bases left in between. Germline V gene lookup returns CDR1 KGHSH and CDR2 LQKENI. This CDR3 reads CASSPFPGTGDSGANVLTF. CDR3 bases: TGTGCCAGCTCGCCATTCCCCGGGACGGGGGACTCTGGGGCCAACGTCCTGACTTTC.

The V gene is TRBV6-5, the J gene TRBJ2-1; 7 bases match TRBD2. The CDR3 runs to 14 residues. CDR1 is MNHEY and CDR2 is SVGAGI in the germline V gene. Trimming cost V 4 bases and J 7 bases; bases outside gene matches: 7. The CDR3 sequence: CASSSIEAGNEQFF. CDR3 in DNA: TGTGCCAGCAGTTCCATCGAAGCGGGGAATGAGCAGTTCTTC.

The chain recombines TRBV28 with TRBJ2-3, with 7 bases matching TRBD2. Germline V gene sequence: CDR1 MDHEN, CDR2 SYDVKM. The CDR3 contains 15 residues. Trimming removed 2 bases from V and 5 bases from J; junction bases left unmatched: 7. The CDR3 bases are TGTGCCAGCAGTTTAGGAGGGAGGGCCGGAGATACGCAGTATTTT. It yields the protein CASSLGGRAGDTQYF. The full variable domain, with the rest looked up from reference TRBV28 and TRBJ2-3, is DVKVTQSSRYLVKRTGEKVFLECVQDMDHENMFWYRQDPGLGLRLIYFSYDVKMKEKGDIPEGYSVSREKKERFSLILESASTNQTSMYLCASSLGGRAGDTQYFGPGTRLTVL.

The chain combines TRBV7-8 with TRBJ1-1; 9 bases match TRBD1. Germline V gives CDR1 SGHVS, CDR2 FQNEAQ. The CDR3 extends over 16 amino acids. The ends lost 5 bases at V and 0 bases at J; junction bases unmatched: 7. CDR3 DNA: TGTGCCAGCAGCAGCCGGGACAGGGCCTTGAACACTGAAGCTTTCTTT. Translated: CASSSRDRALNTEAFF.

This chain links TRBV7-2 with TRBJ1-3; 7 positions match TRBD1. The CDR3 has 14 residues. V was pared by 5 bases and J by 0 bases, with 1 base of the junction left unmatched. The V gene's germline CDR1 is SGHTA and CDR2 FQGNSA. The CDR3 spells CASSRDSSGNTIYF. CDR3 DNA sequence: TGTGCCAGCAGCCGGGACAGCTCTGGAAACACCATATATTTT.

The CDR3 loop is CASSLRGGADEQYF. The CDR3 nucleotides are TGCGCCAGCAGCCTGAGGGGGGGCGCGGACGAGCAGTACTTC. The J gene is TRBJ2-7, the V gene TRBV10-2; tentatively, D is TRBD2 (7 bases). CDR3 length: 14 residues. Between the trimmed V and J ends, which lost 6 bases and 5 bases, there was a span of 17 bases. CDR1 is WSHSY, CDR2 SAAADI, per germline.

V gene TRBV30 combines with J gene TRBJ2-2, with 7 bases lining up with TRBD2. V was clipped by 4 bases and J by 4 bases; unmatched bases: 9. Germline CDR1 GTSNPN, CDR2 SVGIG (reference sequence). This CDR3 comprises 15 residues. CDR3 protein: CAWMELASSTGELFF. CDR3 coding DNA: TGTGCCTGGATGGAACTAGCGAGTTCCACCGGGGAGCTGTTTTTT.

V usage is TRBV18 and J usage is TRBJ2-7, with D perhaps TRBD1 (6 bases). The germline V gene encodes CDR1 KGHSH and CDR2 LQKENI. V shed 6 bases and J shed 0 bases, with 15 bases lying between them. The CDR3 extends over 15 amino acids. In DNA, the CDR3 is TGTGCCAGCTCCGGACAGTTTAAGGGCTCCTACGAGCAGTACTTC. Protein product: CASSGQFKGSYEQYF.

The chain recombines TRBV2 with TRBJ1-6; D gene uncertain. CDR3 size: 14 residues. CDR1 SNHLY and CDR2 FYNNEI come from the germline V gene. Trimming stripped 3 bases from V and 0 bases from J, with 3 bases between. The DNA for the CDR3 is TGTGCCAGCAGTGACAGCTCCTATAATTCACCCCTCCACTTT. It is translated as CASSDSSYNSPLHF.

This sequence joins TRBV11-1 and TRBJ2-7, with D possibly TRBD2 on 6 matching bases. Looked up from germline, CDR1 is SGHAT and CDR2 is FQDESV (reference sequence). CDR3 length equals 15 residues. Trimming took off 6 bases at V and 2 bases at J, with 17 bases between the two ends. The CDR3 DNA is TGTGCCAGCAGGTGGATCGCTAGCGAGGCCTACGAGCAGTACTTC. Translating gives CASRWIASEAYEQYF.

V is TRBV5-5 and J is TRBJ2-2, with D hard to call. Per germline, CDR1 SGHKS and CDR2 YYEKEE (reference sequence). Between the trimmed V and J ends, which lost 7 bases and 3 bases, there was a span of 7 bases. The CDR3 sequence is 12 residues long. The CDR3 region has the DNA TGTGCCAGCGGCACCTACACCGGGGAGCTGTTTTTT. Amino acid sequence: CASGTYTGELFF.

The chain carries TRBV19 and TRBJ2-1, with 12 bases lining up with TRBD2. V shed 5 bases and J 4 bases; nucleotides not matched to a gene: 3. The CDR3 has 15 residues. Germline CDR1 LNHDA, CDR2 SQIVND (reference sequence). The CDR3 reads CASSPTSGRYNEQFF. CDR3 nucleotide sequence: TGTGCCAGTAGTCCAACTAGCGGGAGGTACAATGAGCAGTTCTTC.

A few counts support this clone. The V and J genes are TRBV6-1 and TRBJ1-2; D possibly corresponds to TRBD1 (6 bases). Trimming removed 6 bases at V and 2 bases at J, with 10 bases between. Germline assignment: CDR1 MNHNS and CDR2 SASEGT. CDR3 size: 13 residues. The CDR3 sequence is CASRQTGNYGYTF. In nucleotides, the CDR3 is TGTGCCAGCAGACAAACAGGGAACTATGGCTACACCTTC.

The chain is built from TRBV27 and TRBJ1-1, with 7 bases lining up with TRBD1. Germline V CDR1 and CDR2: MNHEY, SMNVEV (reference sequence). The CDR3 consists of 14 residues. Germline trimming cut 6 bases from V and 5 bases from J; bases unmatched to any gene: 9. The CDR3 region has the DNA TGTGCCAGCAGCGAACAGGGGCTTAGGACTGAAGCTTTCTTT. Residues: CASSEQGLRTEAFF.

A few counts support this clone. The gene calls are TRBV6-6 and TRBJ1-2; 8 positions agree with TRBD1. This CDR3 is 15 amino acids long. Germline CDR1 MNHNY, CDR2 SVGAGI (reference sequence). Losses at the gene ends were 3 bases for V and 6 bases for J; bases not matched to a gene: 9. The CDR3 spells CASSYRTGLSDGYTF. The CDR3 DNA follows: TGTGCCAGCAGTTATCGGACAGGGCTTTCAGATGGCTACACCTTC.

The chain joins TRBV6-5 to TRBJ1-1; a possible D gene is TRBD1 (5 bases). Germline CDR1 is MNHEY and CDR2 is SVGAGI. The ends were cut back, 4 bases at V and 0 bases at J, with 9 bases in the middle. CDR3 size: 14 residues. CDR3 sequence (DNA): TGTGCCAGCAGTTTACAGGTTATGAACACTGAAGCTTTCTTT. Translating gives CASSLQVMNTEAFF.

This CDR3 reads CASSLTGANTGELFF. CDR3 bases: TGTGCCAGCAGCTTGACAGGGGCGAACACCGGGGAGCTGTTTTTT. The rearrangement links TRBV5-6 to TRBJ2-2, with TRBD1 matching 7 bases. CDR1 is SGHDT and CDR2 is YYEEEE in the germline V gene. The CDR3 length is 15 residues. The ends lost 1 base at V and 0 bases at J; junction bases unmatched: 0.

This chain connects TRBV4-1 to TRBJ2-3; 11 nucleotides agree with TRBD2. The CDR3 has 20 residues. Unmatched junction bases numbered 14, after V lost 0 bases and J lost 3 bases. Germline-derived CDR1 and CDR2 are MGHRA and YSYEKL. The CDR3 region has the DNA TGCGCCAGCAGCCAAGATTCGGATAGCGGGAGGGGTTTGAGTACAGATACGCAGTATTTT. It yields the protein CASSQDSDSGRGLSTDTQYF.

The rearrangement uses TRBV7-6 and TRBJ1-1; D not resolved. Per germline, CDR1 SGHVS and CDR2 FNYEAQ. The CDR3 has 15 amino acids. The V and J ends lost 1 base and 0 bases respectively, with 9 bases between them. CDR3 bases: TGTGCCAGCAGCTTAGTTCCCGGGATGAACACTGAAGCTTTCTTT. Amino acids: CASSLVPGMNTEAFF.

V is TRBV9 and J is TRBJ2-7; 12 positions agree with TRBD2. In germline, CDR1 is SGDLS, CDR2 YYNGEE. V lost 3 bases, J lost 0 bases, and 1 base stayed unmatched. This CDR3 spans 15 amino acids. The DNA of the CDR3 is TGTGCCAGCAGCGGACTAGCGGGAGCCTCCTACGAGCAGTACTTC. Protein: CASSGLAGASYEQYF.

This chain connects TRBV30 to TRBJ1-5; D is possibly TRBD1 (5 bases). V lost 5 bases, J lost 6 bases, and 8 bases lay in between. CDR1 and CDR2 from the germline V gene are GTSNPN and SVGIG (reference sequence). The CDR3 length is 11 residues. The CDR3 region is CAWGRGQPQHF. CDR3 sequence (DNA): TGTGCCTGGGGGAGGGGTCAGCCCCAGCATTTT.

This chain connects TRBV27 to TRBJ1-2, with D possibly being TRBD1 (6 bases). This CDR3 spans 13 amino acids. CDR1 and CDR2 (germline): MNHEY, SMNVEV (reference sequence). V was clipped by 5 bases and J by 7 bases, with 14 bases between them. The CDR3 here is CASSLQQGSGYTF. In nucleotides, the CDR3 is TGTGCCAGCAGTCTCCAACAGGGCTCTGGCTACACCTTC.

The sample holds one count of this clone. The CDR3 DNA follows: TGTGCCAGCAGTGGTCCGGGACAGATCTATGGCTACACCTTC. This codes for CASSGPGQIYGYTF. The rearrangement joins TRBV25-1 to TRBJ1-2, with 7 bases matching TRBD1. Germline V lookup: CDR1 MGHDK, CDR2 SYGVNS. Trimming cost V 4 bases and J 4 bases; bases outside gene matches: 6. The CDR3 sequence is 14 residues long.

The chain carries TRBV4-2 and TRBJ2-1; 10 bases are shared with TRBD2. The V segment lost 3 bases and the J segment 8 bases; nucleotides outside the gene matches: 10. The CDR3 covers 16 residues. Germline V gene sequence: CDR1 LGHNA, CDR2 YNFKEQ. As DNA, the CDR3 is TGTGCCAGCAGCCAGGAGGACCTAGCGGGAGTGTATGAGCAGTTCTTC. Its translation is CASSQEDLAGVYEQFF.

The rearrangement joins TRBV9 to TRBJ2-1, with D possibly matching TRBD2 (5 bases). Trimming left V 4 bases short and J 3 bases short, with 14 bases between. The CDR3 runs to 15 residues. The germline V gene has CDR1 SGDLS and CDR2 YYNGEE. CDR3 region: CASSITRGLYNEQFF. The CDR3 DNA reads as TGTGCCAGCAGCATTACTAGAGGACTCTACAATGAGCAGTTCTTC.

The chain carries TRBV11-2 and TRBJ1-3; 7 bases map to TRBD1. The CDR3 runs 15 residues. CDR1 and CDR2 from the germline V gene are SGHAT and FQNNGV. Trimming removed 0 bases from V and 2 bases from J; junction bases left unmatched: 1. The CDR3 region has the DNA TGTGCCAGCAGCTTAGACAGGGGGACTGGAAACACCATATATTTT. It translates to CASSLDRGTGNTIYF.